The T cell receptor (beta chain) under discussion was sequenced for a study of OX40 agonist ivuxolimab in advanced cancers. Study context: Patients received the agonistic anti-OX40 (CD134) antibody ivuxolimab. About 40% of patients had received prior checkpoint inhibitor therapy. Broader study findings: CD4+ and CD8+ T cells in blood underwent clonal expansion by week 6 at 0.1 to 3.0 mg/kg.

The protocol was immunoSEQ multiplex PCR, while the TCRdb copy is restricted to in-frame clones and leaves out a portion. The table includes some 80,000 clones, over 75% detected once. About this clone: No antigen is known for it.

Germline loops: CDR1 SNHLY, CDR2 FYNNEI. This CDR3 contains 12 residues. V was clipped by 11 bases and J by 7 bases, with 14 bases between them. The V call is TRBV2, the J call TRBJ2-2; D perhaps matches TRBD1 (7 bases). The source material was CD4+ or CD8+ T cells sorted from blood, sampled in a trial of the OX40 agonist ivuxolimab. The sequence was obtained from an adult with an advanced solid tumor such as melanoma, head and neck, liver or kidney cancer. CDR3 in DNA: TGTGCCGGGGGGACAGTTTACGGGGAGCTGTTTTTT. Translation gives CAGGTVYGELFF. Looking up the rest from reference TRBV2 and TRBJ2-2 gives the full variable domain: EPEVTQTPSHQVTQMGQEVILRCVPISNHLYFYWYRQILGQKVEFLVSFYNNEISEKSEIFDDQFSVERPDGSNFTLKIRSTKLEDSAMYFCAGGTVYGELFFGEGSRLTVL.